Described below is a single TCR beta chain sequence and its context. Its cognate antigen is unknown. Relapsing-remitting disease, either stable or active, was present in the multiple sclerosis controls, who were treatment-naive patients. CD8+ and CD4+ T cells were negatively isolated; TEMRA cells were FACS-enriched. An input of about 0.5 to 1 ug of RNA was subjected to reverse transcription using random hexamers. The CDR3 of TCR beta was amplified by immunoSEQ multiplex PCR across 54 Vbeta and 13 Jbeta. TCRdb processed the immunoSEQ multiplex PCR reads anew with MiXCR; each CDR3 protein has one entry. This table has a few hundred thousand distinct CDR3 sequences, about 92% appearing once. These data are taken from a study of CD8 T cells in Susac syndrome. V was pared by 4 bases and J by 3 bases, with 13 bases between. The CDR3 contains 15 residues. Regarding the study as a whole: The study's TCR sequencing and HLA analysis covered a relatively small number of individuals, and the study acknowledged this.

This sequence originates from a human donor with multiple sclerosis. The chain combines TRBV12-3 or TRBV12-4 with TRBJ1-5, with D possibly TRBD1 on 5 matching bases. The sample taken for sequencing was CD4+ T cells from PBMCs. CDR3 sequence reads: CASSSGLSDNQPQHF. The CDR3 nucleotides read TGTGCCAGCAGTTCAGGGCTCTCGGACAATCAGCCCCAGCATTTT.